This paragraph reports one TCR beta chain. The antigen remains unidentified. After removal of 0 bases from V and 3 bases from J, the junction contained 8 bases not matched to a gene. Germline lookup yields CDR1 SGHRS and CDR2 YFSETQ. There are 18 residues in the CDR3. The entry originates in a study of response to subunit inactivated influenza vaccine. TCRdb recomputed calls from the RT-PCR reads with MiXCR, one row per CDR3 protein. The sample lists hundreds of thousands of distinct CDR3 sequences; 10% to 15% were seen once. Whole-study findings and limits: The authors suggested that few new T cells are recruited per seasonal influenza vaccination.

The sequence came from a man aged 50-59 years who received an inactivated influenza vaccine. The rearrangement uses TRBV5-1 and TRBJ2-1, with 11 nucleotides matching TRBD2. Sequences were derived from PBMCs from blood, sampled on the day of vaccination. This CDR3 is CASSLDASGGLVYNEQFF. CDR3 DNA: TGCGCCAGCAGCTTGGACGCTAGCGGGGGGCTTGTCTACAATGAGCAGTTCTTC.